Sequencing of this TCR beta chain was carried out in a study of OX40 agonist ivuxolimab in advanced cancers. Study-level information: With ivuxolimab, an agonistic anti-OX40 (CD134) antibody, patients were treated. Study results and caveats: The authors did not determine the antigen specificity of the expanded peripheral T cells.

Researchers took blood at baseline, on cycle 4 day 1, and on cycle 7 day 1. Details on this clone: What it recognizes is unknown.

The table came from immunoSEQ multiplex PCR; TCRdb's copy has only in-frame clones and leaves some out. This table has about 35,000 clones, around four fifths appearing once. V was pared by 2 bases and J by 6 bases, with 11 bases between. The CDR3 runs to 14 residues. Germline V gene lookup returns CDR1 MNHEY and CDR2 SVGAGI. The sequences come from CD4+ or CD8+ T cells sorted from blood, collected in a trial of the OX40 agonist ivuxolimab. The chain has TRBV6-5 and TRBJ1-5, with D possibly being TRBD1 (5 bases). This receptor was taken from an adult with an advanced solid tumor such as melanoma, head and neck, liver or kidney cancer. CDR3 region: CASSYQAGTQPQHF. In DNA, the CDR3 is TGTGCCAGCAGTTACCAGGCAGGGACTCAGCCCCAGCATTTT.